This TCR beta chain is drawn from a study of cytomegalovirus exposure and HLA in healthy donors. The study's findings and limits: After further analysis at a later stage, roughly 15,000 TCR beta sequences were associated with HLA alleles at 0.05 false discovery rate.

CDR3 length: 15 residues. V was trimmed by 2 bases and J by 5 bases, leaving 12 bases between them. Germline V gene lookup returns CDR1 PRHDT and CDR2 FYEKMQ (reference sequence). PCR employed 60 Vbeta and 13 Jbeta primers. The protocol was immunoSEQ multiplex PCR, while the TCRdb copy is restricted to in-frame clones and leaves out a portion. The table records some 150,000 clones, 77% of them present only once. This clone came up a few times. The antigen is undetermined. Sequenced: PBMCs. The chain has TRBV13 and TRBJ1-4; possible D gene TRBD1, 5 bases. This sequence originates from a female donor in good health and CMV-seronegative. The CDR3 DNA is TGTGCCAGCAGCTTATCGACAGTGAAGAATGAAAAACTGTTTTTT. This codes for CASSLSTVKNEKLFF.